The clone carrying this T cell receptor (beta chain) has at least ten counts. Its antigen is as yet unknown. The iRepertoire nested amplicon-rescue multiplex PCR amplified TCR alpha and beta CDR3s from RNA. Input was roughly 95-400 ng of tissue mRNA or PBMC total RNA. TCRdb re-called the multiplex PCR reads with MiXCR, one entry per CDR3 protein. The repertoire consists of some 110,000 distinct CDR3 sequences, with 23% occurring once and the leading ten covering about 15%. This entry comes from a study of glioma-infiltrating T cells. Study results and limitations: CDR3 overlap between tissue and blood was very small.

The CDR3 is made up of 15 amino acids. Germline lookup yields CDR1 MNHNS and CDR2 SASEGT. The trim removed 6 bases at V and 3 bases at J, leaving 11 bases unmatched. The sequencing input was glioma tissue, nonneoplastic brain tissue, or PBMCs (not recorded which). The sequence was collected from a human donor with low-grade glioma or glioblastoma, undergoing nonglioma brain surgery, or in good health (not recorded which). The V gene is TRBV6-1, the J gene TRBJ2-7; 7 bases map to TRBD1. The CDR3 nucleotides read TGTGCCAGCAGGCACGACAGGGACCTCAACTACGAGCAGTACTTC. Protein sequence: CASRHDRDLNYEQYF.